This T cell receptor (beta chain) was sequenced during a study of cytotoxic CD8 clonotypes in ibrutinib-treated CLL. The table came from immunoSEQ multiplex PCR; TCRdb's copy has only in-frame clones and leaves some out. The table records some 300,000 clones, 80% of them present only once. The source of this sequence is a human donor with chronic lymphocytic leukemia. The sample here was PBMCs, taken before ibrutinib treatment.

The CDR3: CASSDSTSGRLQYF. CDR3 sequence (DNA): TGTGCCAGCAGTGACTCCACTAGCGGGAGGTTGCAGTATTTT. J is TRBJ2-3 and V is TRBV6-4; 12 nucleotides agree with TRBD2. The V and J ends lost 0 bases and 11 bases, in that order; junction bases with no gene match: 3. The germline V gene has CDR1 MRHNA and CDR2 SNTAGT. This CDR3 has 14 amino acids.